A single T cell receptor beta chain is shown here with its context. This entry is derived from a study of blood T cell repertoires in COVID-19. Study background: Some COVID-19 samples were acute and others convalescent; all came from the United States, Italy and Spain. T cells, B-cell-depleted T cells, or PBMCs provided the cDNA or gDNA that served as material.

As originally analysed: Quantification of nucleated cells was approximated via reference gene primer amplification. The protocol was immunoSEQ multiplex PCR, while the TCRdb copy is restricted to in-frame clones and leaves out a portion. V and J calls plus clone size are reproduced from that table; the DNA served to infer D and trimming. Of roughly 39,000 clones in the sample, 80% to 90% were seen once. This CDR3 spans 17 amino acids. In germline, CDR1 is KGHSH, CDR2 LQKENI. After removal of 3 bases from V and 5 bases from J, the junction contained 10 bases not matched to a gene. The sequencing sample was made of peripheral blood. The clonotype comes from a woman in her 70s with acute or convalescent COVID-19. The chain has TRBV18 and TRBJ1-4, with 9 nucleotides matching TRBD1. The CDR3 protein is CASSPSRTGQGNEKLFF. The CDR3 DNA is TGTGCCAGCTCACCGTCGAGAACTGGACAGGGGAATGAAAAACTGTTTTTT.